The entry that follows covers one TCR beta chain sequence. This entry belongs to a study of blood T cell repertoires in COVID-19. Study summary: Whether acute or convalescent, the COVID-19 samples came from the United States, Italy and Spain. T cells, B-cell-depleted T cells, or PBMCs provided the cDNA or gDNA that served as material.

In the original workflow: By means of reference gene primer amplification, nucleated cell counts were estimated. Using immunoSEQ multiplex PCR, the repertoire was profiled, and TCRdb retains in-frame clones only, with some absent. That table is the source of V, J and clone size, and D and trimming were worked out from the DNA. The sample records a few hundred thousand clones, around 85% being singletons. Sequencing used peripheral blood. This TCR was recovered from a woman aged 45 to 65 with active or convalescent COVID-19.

The CDR3, as DNA: TGTGCCAGCAGTCTCCCCCCCGACAGGTTTTCCATCGGCAATCAGCCCCAGCATTTT. It yields the protein CASSLPPDRFSIGNQPQHF. The V call is TRBV28, the J call TRBJ1-5; TRBD1 might be the D (6 bases). Germline CDR1 MDHEN, CDR2 SYDVKM. Trimming took off 5 bases at V and 2 bases at J, with 25 bases between the two ends. The CDR3 spans 19 residues.